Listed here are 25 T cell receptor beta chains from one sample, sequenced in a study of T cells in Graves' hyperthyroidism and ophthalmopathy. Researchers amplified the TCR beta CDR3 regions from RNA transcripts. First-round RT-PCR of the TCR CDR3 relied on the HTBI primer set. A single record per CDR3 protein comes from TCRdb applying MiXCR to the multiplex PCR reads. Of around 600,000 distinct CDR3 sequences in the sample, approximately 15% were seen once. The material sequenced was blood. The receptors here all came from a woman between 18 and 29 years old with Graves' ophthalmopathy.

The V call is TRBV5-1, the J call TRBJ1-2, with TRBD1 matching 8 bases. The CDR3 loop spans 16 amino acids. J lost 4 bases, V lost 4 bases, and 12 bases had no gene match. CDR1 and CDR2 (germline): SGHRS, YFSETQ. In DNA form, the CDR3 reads TGCGCCAGCAGCACTAATCTGCGGACAGGGTCCTATGGCTACACCTTC. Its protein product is CASSTNLRTGSYGYTF. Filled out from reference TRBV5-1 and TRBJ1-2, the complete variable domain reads KAGVTQTPRYLIKTRGQQVTLSCSPISGHRSVSWYQQTPGQGLQFLFEYFSETQRNKGNFPGRFSGRQFSNSRSEMNVSTLELGDSALYLCASSTNLRTGSYGYTFGSGTRLTVV.

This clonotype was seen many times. The CDR3 is CSARWGEGEQFF. CDR3 nucleotides: TGCAGCGCCCGGTGGGGGGAGGGTGAGCAGTTCTTC. The chain combines TRBV29-1 with TRBJ2-1, with TRBD2 matching 7 bases. V lost 7 bases to trimming and J lost 9 bases; unmatched junction nucleotides: 9. From germline, CDR1 is SQVTM and CDR2 ANQGSEA. This CDR3 has 12 residues.

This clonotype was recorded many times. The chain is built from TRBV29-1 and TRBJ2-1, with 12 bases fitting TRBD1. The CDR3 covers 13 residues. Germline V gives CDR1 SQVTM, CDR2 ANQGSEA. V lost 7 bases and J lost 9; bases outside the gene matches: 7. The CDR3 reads CSAEGQGAGEQFF. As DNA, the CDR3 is TGCAGCGCCGAGGGACAGGGGGCCGGTGAGCAGTTCTTC.

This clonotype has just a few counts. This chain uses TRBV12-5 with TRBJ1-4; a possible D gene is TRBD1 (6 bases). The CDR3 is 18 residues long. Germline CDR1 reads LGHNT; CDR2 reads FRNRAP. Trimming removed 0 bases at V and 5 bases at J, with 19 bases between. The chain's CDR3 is CASGLVIWGAEVNEKLFF. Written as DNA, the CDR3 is TGTGCTAGTGGTTTGGTAATTTGGGGGGCAGAAGTAAATGAAAAACTGTTTTTT.

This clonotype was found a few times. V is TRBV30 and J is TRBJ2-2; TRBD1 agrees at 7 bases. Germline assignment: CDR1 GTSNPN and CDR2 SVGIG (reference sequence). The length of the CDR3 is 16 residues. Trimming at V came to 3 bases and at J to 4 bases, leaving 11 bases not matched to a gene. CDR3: CAWSRTGTVFTGELFF. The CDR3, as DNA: TGTGCCTGGAGCCGAACCGGGACAGTATTCACCGGGGAGCTGTTTTTT.

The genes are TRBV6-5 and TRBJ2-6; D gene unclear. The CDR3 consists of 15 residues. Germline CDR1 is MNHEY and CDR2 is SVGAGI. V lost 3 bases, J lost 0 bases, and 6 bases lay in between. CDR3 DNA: TGTGCCAGCAGTTATGGTGGCTCTGGGGCCAACGTCCTGACTTTC. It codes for CASSYGGSGANVLTF.

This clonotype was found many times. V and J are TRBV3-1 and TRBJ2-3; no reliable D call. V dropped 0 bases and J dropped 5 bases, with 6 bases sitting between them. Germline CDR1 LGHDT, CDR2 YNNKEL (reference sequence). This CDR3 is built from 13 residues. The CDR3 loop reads CASSQDHRDTQYF. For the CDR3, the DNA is TGTGCCAGCAGCCAAGACCACAGAGATACGCAGTATTTT.

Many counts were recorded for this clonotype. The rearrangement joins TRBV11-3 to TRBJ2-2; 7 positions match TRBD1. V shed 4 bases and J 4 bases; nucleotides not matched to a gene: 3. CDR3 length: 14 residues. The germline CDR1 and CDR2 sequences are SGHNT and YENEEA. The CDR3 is CASSSGQFTGELFF. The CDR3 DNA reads TGTGCCAGCAGCTCGGGACAGTTCACCGGGGAGCTGTTTTTT.

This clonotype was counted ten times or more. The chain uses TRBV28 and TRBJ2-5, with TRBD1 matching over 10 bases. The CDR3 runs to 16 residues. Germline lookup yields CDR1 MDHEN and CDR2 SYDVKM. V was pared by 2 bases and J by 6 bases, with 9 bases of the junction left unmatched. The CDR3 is CASSLPLWTGGKTQYF. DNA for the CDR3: TGTGCCAGCAGTTTACCACTTTGGACAGGGGGAAAGACCCAGTACTTC.

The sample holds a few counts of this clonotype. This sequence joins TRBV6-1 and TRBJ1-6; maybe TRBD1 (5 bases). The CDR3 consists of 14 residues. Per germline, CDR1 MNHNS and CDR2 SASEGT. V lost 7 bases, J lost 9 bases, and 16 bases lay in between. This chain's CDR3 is CASKSGTWSSPLHF. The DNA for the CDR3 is TGTGCCAGCAAGTCCGGGACGTGGAGTTCACCCCTCCACTTT.

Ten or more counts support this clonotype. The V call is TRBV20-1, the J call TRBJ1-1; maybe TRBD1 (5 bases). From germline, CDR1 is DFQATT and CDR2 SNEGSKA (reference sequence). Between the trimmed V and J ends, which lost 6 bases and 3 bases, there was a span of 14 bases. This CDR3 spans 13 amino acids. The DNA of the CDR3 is TGCAGTGCCGCTAGGGGAACGGACACTGAAGCTTTCTTT. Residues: CSAARGTDTEAFF.

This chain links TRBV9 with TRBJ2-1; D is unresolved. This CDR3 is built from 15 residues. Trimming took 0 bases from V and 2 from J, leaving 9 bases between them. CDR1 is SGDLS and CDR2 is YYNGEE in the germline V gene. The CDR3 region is CASSVGEWTYNEQFF. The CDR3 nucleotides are TGTGCCAGCAGCGTAGGAGAGTGGACCTACAATGAGCAGTTCTTC. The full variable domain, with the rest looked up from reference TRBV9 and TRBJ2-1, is DSGVTQTPKHLITATGQRVTLRCSPRSGDLSVYWYQQSLDQGLQFLIQYYNGEERAKGNILERFSAQQFPDLHSELNLSSLELGDSALYFCASSVGEWTYNEQFFGPGTRLTVL.

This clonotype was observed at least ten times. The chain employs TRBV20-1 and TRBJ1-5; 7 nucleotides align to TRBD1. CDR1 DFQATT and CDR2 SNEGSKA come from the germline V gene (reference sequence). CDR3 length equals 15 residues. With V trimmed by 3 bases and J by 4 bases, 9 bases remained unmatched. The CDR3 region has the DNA TGCAGTGCTAGGGCCTCAGGGACAGTTAATCAGCCCCAGCATTTT. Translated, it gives CSARASGTVNQPQHF.

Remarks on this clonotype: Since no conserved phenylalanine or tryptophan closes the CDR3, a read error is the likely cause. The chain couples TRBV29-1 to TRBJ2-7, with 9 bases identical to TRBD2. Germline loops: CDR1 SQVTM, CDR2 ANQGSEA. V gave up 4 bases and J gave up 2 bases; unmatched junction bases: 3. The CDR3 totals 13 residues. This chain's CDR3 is CSVVASGTYEQYS. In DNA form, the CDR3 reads TGCAGCGTTGTGGCTAGCGGGACCTACGAGCAGTACTCC.

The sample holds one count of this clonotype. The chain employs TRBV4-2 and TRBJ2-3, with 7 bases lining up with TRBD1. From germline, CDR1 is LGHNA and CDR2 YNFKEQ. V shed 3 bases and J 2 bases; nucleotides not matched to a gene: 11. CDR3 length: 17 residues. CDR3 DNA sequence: TGTGCCAGCAGCCACCTCGGGACAGCTCCCCACACAGATACGCAGTATTTT. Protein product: CASSHLGTAPHTDTQYF.

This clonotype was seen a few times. In DNA form, the CDR3 reads TGTGCCAGCAGCTTAGTGGTGGGGGTGAACACTGAAGCTTTCTTT. Translated: CASSLVVGVNTEAFF. This chain uses TRBV7-9 with TRBJ1-1; tentatively, D is TRBD1 (5 bases). CDR3 size: 15 residues. Germline assignment: CDR1 SEHNR and CDR2 FQNEAQ (reference sequence). V shed 1 base and J shed 0 bases, with 9 bases lying between them.

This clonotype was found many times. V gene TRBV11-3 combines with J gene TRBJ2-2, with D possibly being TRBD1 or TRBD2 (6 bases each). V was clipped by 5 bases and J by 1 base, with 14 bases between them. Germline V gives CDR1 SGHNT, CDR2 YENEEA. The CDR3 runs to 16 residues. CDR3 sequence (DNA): TGTGCCAGCAGCCCCCTGGGGGGCGTGAACACCGGGGAGCTGTTTTTT. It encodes CASSPLGGVNTGELFF.

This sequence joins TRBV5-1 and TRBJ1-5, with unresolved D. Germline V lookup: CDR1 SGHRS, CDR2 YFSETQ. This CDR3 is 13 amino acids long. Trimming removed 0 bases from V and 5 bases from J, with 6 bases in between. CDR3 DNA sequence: TGCGCCAGCAGCTTGGAGCCAGATCAGCCCCAGCATTTT. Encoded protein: CASSLEPDQPQHF.

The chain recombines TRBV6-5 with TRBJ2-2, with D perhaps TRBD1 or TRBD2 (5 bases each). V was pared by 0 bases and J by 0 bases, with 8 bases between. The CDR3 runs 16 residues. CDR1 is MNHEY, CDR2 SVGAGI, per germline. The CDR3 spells CASSYSRGPNTGELFF. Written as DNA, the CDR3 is TGTGCCAGCAGTTACTCGAGGGGCCCGAACACCGGGGAGCTGTTTTTT.

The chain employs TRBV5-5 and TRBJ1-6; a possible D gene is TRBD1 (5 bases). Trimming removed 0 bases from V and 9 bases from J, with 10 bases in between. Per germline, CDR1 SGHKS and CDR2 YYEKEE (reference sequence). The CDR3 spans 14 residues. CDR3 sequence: CASSLGGVGSPLHF. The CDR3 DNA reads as TGTGCCAGCAGCTTGGGAGGGGTAGGTTCACCCCTCCACTTT.

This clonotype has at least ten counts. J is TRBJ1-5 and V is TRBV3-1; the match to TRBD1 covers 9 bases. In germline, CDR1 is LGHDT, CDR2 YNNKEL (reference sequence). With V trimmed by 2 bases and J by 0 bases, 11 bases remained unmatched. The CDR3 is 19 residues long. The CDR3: CASSQIQGARAYSNQPQHF. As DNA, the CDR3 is TGTGCCAGCAGCCAAATACAGGGGGCGCGGGCTTATAGCAATCAGCCCCAGCATTTT.

The CDR3 bases are TGTGCCACCCCCGGGACAGGAATATTTTACGAGCAGTACTTC. It codes for CATPGTGIFYEQYF. The rearrangement links TRBV9 to TRBJ2-7; 8 positions match TRBD1. The CDR3 spans 14 residues. Germline lookup yields CDR1 SGDLS and CDR2 YYNGEE. V was pared by 9 bases and J by 4 bases, with 12 bases of the junction left unmatched.

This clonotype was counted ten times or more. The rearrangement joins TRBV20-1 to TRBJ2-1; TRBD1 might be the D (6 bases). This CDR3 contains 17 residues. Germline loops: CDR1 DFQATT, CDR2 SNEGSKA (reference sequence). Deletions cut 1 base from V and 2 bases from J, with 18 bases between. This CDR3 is CSARAYRDGQPYNEQFF. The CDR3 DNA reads TGCAGTGCTAGAGCCTACAGGGACGGTCAGCCCTACAATGAGCAGTTCTTC.

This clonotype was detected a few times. CDR3 protein: CASSQPGTSGTGNTGELFF. The CDR3 DNA sequence: TGTGCCAGCAGCCAACCAGGGACTAGCGGGACAGGGAACACCGGGGAGCTGTTTTTT. This chain links TRBV3-2 with TRBJ2-2; TRBD2, the table's D call, lacks a check against the DNA. TRBV3-2 is given as a pseudogene. This CDR3 comprises 19 residues.

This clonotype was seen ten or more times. CDR3 DNA: TGTGCCAGCAGTACGACTAGCGGGCGCCATAGCTCCTACAATGAGCAGTTCTTC. Translation gives CASSTTSGRHSSYNEQFF. V usage is TRBV25-1 and J usage is TRBJ2-1, with TRBD2 matching over 10 bases. This CDR3 contains 18 residues. V was pared by 5 bases and J by 0 bases, with 10 bases of the junction left unmatched. CDR1 is MGHDK, CDR2 SYGVNS, per germline.